The T cell receptor (beta chain) under discussion was sequenced for a study of T cell clonality in common variable immunodeficiency. Worth noting for this clone: Its antigen is still unknown. The read ends 3 residues shy of where the CDR3 ends; the end is completed using the germline J gene.

This CDR3 has 14 amino acids. V shed 5 bases and J shed 6 bases, with 14 bases lying between them. In germline, CDR1 is SEHNR, CDR2 FQNEAQ (reference sequence). The study, taken as a whole, reports: Common variable immunodeficiency TCR beta sequences reportedly had fewer deletions and N-nucleotide insertions.

The data were produced by immunoSEQ multiplex PCR, yet TCRdb's version contains in-frame clones alone and is incomplete. This sample carries fewer than 30,000 clones, none of them present only once. This chain uses TRBV7-9 with TRBJ2-1, with TRBD2 as a possible D gene (5 bases). Sequencing used peripheral blood mononuclear cells. The clonotype was recovered from a human donor with common variable immunodeficiency. The CDR3 loop is CASSPLALGNEQFF. The CDR3 bases that were read are TGTGCCAGCAGCCCCCTAGCTCTCGGCAATGAG.